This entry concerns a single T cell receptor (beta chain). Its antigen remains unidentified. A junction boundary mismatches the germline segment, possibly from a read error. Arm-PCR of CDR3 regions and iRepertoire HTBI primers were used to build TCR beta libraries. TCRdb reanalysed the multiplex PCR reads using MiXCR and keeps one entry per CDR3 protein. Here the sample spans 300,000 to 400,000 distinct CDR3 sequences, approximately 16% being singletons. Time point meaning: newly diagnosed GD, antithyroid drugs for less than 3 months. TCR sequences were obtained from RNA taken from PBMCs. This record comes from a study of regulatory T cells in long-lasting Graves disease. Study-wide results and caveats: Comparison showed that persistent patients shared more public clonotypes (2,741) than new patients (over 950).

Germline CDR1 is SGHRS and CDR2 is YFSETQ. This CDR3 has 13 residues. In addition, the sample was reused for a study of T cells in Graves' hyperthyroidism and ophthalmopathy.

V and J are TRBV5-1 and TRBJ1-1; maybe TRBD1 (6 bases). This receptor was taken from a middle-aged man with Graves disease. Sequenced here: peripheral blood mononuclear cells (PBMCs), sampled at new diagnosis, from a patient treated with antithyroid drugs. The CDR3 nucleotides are TGCGCCAGCAGCGTTGGACGGGACACTGAAGCTTCCTTT. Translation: CASSVGRDTEASF. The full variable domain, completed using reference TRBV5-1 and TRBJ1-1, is KAGVTQTPRYLIKTRGQQVTLSCSPISGHRSVSWYQQTPGQGLQFLFEYFSETQRNKGNFPGRFSGRQFSNSRSEMNVSTLELGDSALYLCASSVGRDTEASFGQGTRLTVV.